This T cell receptor beta chain emerged from a study of PD-1 blockade in classical Hodgkin lymphoma. J was trimmed by 0 bases and V by 3 bases; bases with no gene match: 3. The germline V gene has CDR1 MNHNS and CDR2 SASEGT. This CDR3 has 15 amino acids. Sequenced by immunoSEQ multiplex PCR; TCRdb stores in-frame clones only, minus some. The sample lists more than 95,000 clones; around 90% were seen once. Time point in this sample: cycle 4 day 1 (C4D1), after 5 to 7 weeks of nivolumab. Relapses following autologous stem cell transplantation were seen in all patients, with brentuximab vedotin exposure varying.

The receptor comes from a human donor with classical Hodgkin lymphoma. The specimen comprised peripheral blood mononuclear cells (PBMCs), sampled before the fourth cycle of nivolumab. J is TRBJ2-7 and V is TRBV6-1; 9 positions agree with TRBD2. CDR3 nucleotide sequence: TGTGCCAGCAGTGATGCGGGGGGGAGCTCCTACGAGCAGTACTTC. This encodes CASSDAGGSSYEQYF.